This is a list of T cell receptor beta chains from one sample in a study of shared clonotypes between healthy human individuals. Sequencing was performed with immunoSEQ multiplex PCR; in TCRdb, only in-frame clones are kept and a portion is missing. The sample has some 240,000 clones; over 60% are singletons. Sequencing was carried out using memory CD4+ T cells sorted from blood. These receptors came from a man between 25 and 39 years old in good health. The CDR3 runs from the conserved cysteine through the conserved F or W. The D gene is left open where the match is weak. Not all rows give a size; the values are once, few, many and, for expanded clones, a class.

clone_size,v_call,d_call,j_call,cdr3_nt,cdr3_aa
NA,TRBV4-2,NA,TRBJ2-2,TGTGCCAGCAGCCAGGCTGATCGGGACACCGGGGAGCTGTTTTTT,CASSQADRDTGELFF
few,TRBV7-9,TRBD2,TRBJ2-1,TGTGCCAGCAGCTCGCTAGGAAGCGGGAGTTCGAATGAGCAGTTCTTC,CASSSLGSGSSNEQFF
NA,TRBV5-1,TRBD1,TRBJ2-5,TGCGCCAGCAGCTTAGGGACAGGGGGGCAAGAGACCCAGTACTTC,CASSLGTGGQETQYF
NA,TRBV5-1,NA,TRBJ1-2,TGCGCCAGCACCTCCGGGTTAGCCGGCTACACCTTC,CASTSGLAGYTF
once,TRBV13,TRBD2,TRBJ2-7,TGTGCCAGCAGCCCGATCGGCGGGAGGGCCTACGAGCAGTACTTC,CASSPIGGRAYEQYF
NA,TRBV7-3,TRBD2,TRBJ2-2,TGTGCCCGGACCGTACTAGCGGGGGACCCCGGAGACACCGGGGAGCTGTTTTTT,CARTVLAGDPGDTGELFF
NA,TRBV4-3,NA,TRBJ1-2,TGCGCCAGCAGCCAAGATGGCGGGGCGGACTATGGCTACACCTTC,CASSQDGGADYGYTF
NA,TRBV28,NA,TRBJ2-7,TGTGCCAGCAGTTTAGTCCGGGGGAGCTCCTACGAGCAGTACTTC,CASSLVRGSSYEQYF
NA,TRBV11-2,NA,TRBJ2-1,TGTGCCAGCAGCTTAGCCGGCAATGAGCAGTTCTTC,CASSLAGNEQFF
NA,TRBV15,NA,TRBJ1-5,TGTGCCACCAGCAGAGATGTAACCGGGAACAATCAGCCCCAGCATTTT,CATSRDVTGNNQPQHF
NA,TRBV10-3,NA,TRBJ2-1,TGTGCCATCAGTGAGCTCGAGCGGTCCTACAATGAGCAGTTCTTC,CAISELERSYNEQFF
NA,TRBV10-3,TRBD1,TRBJ2-7,TGTGCCATCACCGACCGGGACAGAAGCTACGAGCAGTACTTC,CAITDRDRSYEQYF
NA,TRBV6-6,NA,TRBJ1-5,TGTGCCAGCAGCCTCGGGGCAGGTGGAGGTCAGCCCCAGCATTTT,CASSLGAGGGQPQHF
NA,TRBV11-2,NA,TRBJ2-7,TGTGCCAGCAGCTTAGATCCCGGGGGCGCGAATTACGAGCAGTACTTC,CASSLDPGGANYEQYF
few,TRBV9,NA,TRBJ2-5,TGTGCCAGCAGTCTCGTAGCCTCGGAGACCCAGTACTTC,CASSLVASETQYF
few,TRBV6-1,NA,TRBJ1-5,TGTGCCAGCAGGAGACCAGGGCCTGAGAATCAGCCCCAGCATTTT,CASRRPGPENQPQHF
NA,TRBV28,NA,TRBJ1-2,TGTGCCAGCAGTTTAAGAGACTATGGCTACACCTTC,CASSLRDYGYTF
NA,TRBV30,NA,TRBJ1-3,TGTGCCTGGAGTACCGGGTCAATGATTACCGGAAACACCATATATTTT,CAWSTGSMITGNTIYF
few,TRBV19,NA,TRBJ2-7,TGTGCCAGTTCCTTAGGGGGGACCTACGAGCAGTACTTC,CASSLGGTYEQYF
NA,TRBV14,NA,TRBJ2-7,TGTGCCAGCAGCCCCCTGGGACTTGACGAGCAGTACTTC,CASSPLGLDEQYF
NA,TRBV29-1,TRBD1,TRBJ2-2,TGCAGCGTTAGACAGGGATACACCGGGGAGCTGTTTTTT,CSVRQGYTGELFF
NA,TRBV6-5,NA,TRBJ2-3,TGTGCCAGCAGTCCTTTAGCGGCCACAGATACGCAGTATTTT,CASSPLAATDTQYF
medium-sized,TRBV15,NA,TRBJ1-1,TGTGCCACCAGCAGAGATCACGGGGGCACTGAAGCTTTCTTT,CATSRDHGGTEAFF
NA,TRBV2,TRBD1,TRBJ2-1,TGTGCCAGCACTCTGACAGGGAACAATGAGCAGTTCTTC,CASTLTGNNEQFF